The clone carrying this T cell receptor (beta chain) has only a few counts. Its antigen remains unknown. A universal primer site arose from template switching, and cDNA bore unique molecular identifiers. TCRdb ran MiXCR on the 5' RACE reads and lists one entry per CDR3 protein. The sample comprises about 890,000 distinct CDR3 sequences, about 12% of which are singletons, and around 1.5% rests with the top ten. This specimen belongs to a study of identical twins. Germline assignment: CDR1 DFQATT and CDR2 SNEGSKA (reference sequence). The CDR3 is made up of 17 amino acids. The J segment lost 5 bases and the V segment lost 1 base, leaving 12 bases of the junction unmatched. Regarding the study as a whole: Fewer insertions were carried by abundant cord blood beta clonotypes, but none was seen in memory repertoires. Twin-shared out-of-frame alpha sequences were enriched for low generation probability.

Every sampled donor was Caucasian and healthy. Another study also made use of these data, one on yellow fever vaccine responses in identical twins.

Sequencing used PBMCs. This sequence originates from a woman aged 18-29 years in good health. The V gene is TRBV20-1, the J gene TRBJ2-3; 10 bases are shared with TRBD2. DNA for the CDR3: TGCAGTGCTAGAGGAGAGGGAGCGGGGGGGTGGGGAGATACGCAGTATTTT. This codes for CSARGEGAGGWGDTQYF.